This T cell receptor (beta chain) was documented in a study of blood T cell repertoires in COVID-19. Germline CDR1 is LGHNA and CDR2 is YSLEER. The CDR3 has 14 amino acids. V gave up 2 bases and J gave up 8 bases, with 12 bases separating them. Clones were read by immunoSEQ multiplex PCR, and TCRdb kept only the in-frame ones, dropping some. Found here are some 37,000 clones, approximately 81% of them singletons; the top ten hold approximately 30%. The clonotype was recovered from a man aged 80 or over with active or convalescent COVID-19. The sequencing sample was made of peripheral blood. V and J are TRBV4-3 and TRBJ1-4; possibly TRBD1 for D (5 bases). The CDR3, as DNA: TGCGCCAGCAGCCAACAGGGTGATAAAGAAAAACTGTTTTTT. This encodes CASSQQGDKEKLFF.